A selection of T cell receptor beta chains follows, all from one sample in a study of shared T cell receptors in the human thymus. TCRdb's copy holds only in-frame clones and misses some; the assay was immunoSEQ multiplex PCR. The data contain about 500,000 clones, around 78% of them singletons. These data are also associated with another study on human thymus T cells.

The sequenced material came from thymocytes. These receptors all come from a boy in the first two years of life with a congenital heart defect. CDR3s leave out the opening cysteine and the closing phenylalanine or tryptophan. Each record gives: V gene, J gene, CDR3 protein.

TRBV6-6	TRBJ1-1	ASRNGQGTKAF
TRBV14	TRBJ2-1	ASSQLLTYNEQF
TRBV19	TRBJ2-7	ASSTNGQNLGDYEQY
TRBV4-3	TRBJ2-5	ASSQDPPGESQETQY
TRBV9	TRBJ2-1	ASSVSQRQGSNEQF
TRBV4-2	TRBJ2-1	ASSQTGTRVNEQF
TRBV7-2	TRBJ2-5	ASSSSGISGILEETQY
TRBV27	TRBJ2-3	ASRYTPGQGTDTQY
TRBV7-7	TRBJ1-5	ASSLALVIGREEIQPQH
TRBV5-6	TRBJ2-1	ASSLDAQGPDNEQF
TRBV5-1	TRBJ1-1	ASSLNRNTEAF
TRBV28	TRBJ1-6	ASSLGSGAVYNSPLH
TRBV25-1	TRBJ2-1	ASSGRGGGGNEQF
TRBV27	TRBJ2-4	ASSRQSTVAKNIQY
TRBV28	TRBJ1-5	ASSSLGDRDYSNQPQH
TRBV30	TRBJ2-7	AWRGQGNRAEQY
TRBV27	TRBJ2-1	ASSLYLGVHYNEQF
TRBV2	TRBJ1-3	ASYGQKDTIY
TRBV6-5	TRBJ2-5	ASSYRSGLAKETQY
TRBV11-3	TRBJ2-7	ASSPPGGRTNTYEQY
TRBV5-4	TRBJ1-2	ASRGQGTYGYT
TRBV29-1	TRBJ1-1	SVIGQDERAF
TRBV15	TRBJ2-1	ATSRARLVLLLHNEQF
TRBV4-2	TRBJ2-7	ASSQESRRLAAYETTGQY
TRBV5-6	TRBJ2-1	ASSQIKTSGSSDEQF
TRBV4-2	TRBJ2-7	ASSLQNDEQY
TRBV5-6	TRBJ2-2	ASSWFRREANTGELF